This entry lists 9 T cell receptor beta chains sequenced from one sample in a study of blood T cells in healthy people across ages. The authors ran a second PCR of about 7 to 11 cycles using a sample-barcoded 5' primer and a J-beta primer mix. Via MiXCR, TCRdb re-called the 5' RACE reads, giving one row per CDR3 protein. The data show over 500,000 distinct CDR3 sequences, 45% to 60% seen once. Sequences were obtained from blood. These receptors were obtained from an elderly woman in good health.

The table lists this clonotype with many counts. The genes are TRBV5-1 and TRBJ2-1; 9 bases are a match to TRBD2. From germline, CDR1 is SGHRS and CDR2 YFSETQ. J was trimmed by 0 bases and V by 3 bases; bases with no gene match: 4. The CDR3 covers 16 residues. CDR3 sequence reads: CASSSNSGGSYNEQFF. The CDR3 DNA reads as TGCGCCAGCAGCTCAAATAGCGGGGGCTCCTACAATGAGCAGTTCTTC.

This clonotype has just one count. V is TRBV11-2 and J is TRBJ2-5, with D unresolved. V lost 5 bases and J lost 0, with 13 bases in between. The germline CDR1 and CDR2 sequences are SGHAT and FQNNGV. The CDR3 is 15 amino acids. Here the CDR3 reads CASSRTLGYQETQYF. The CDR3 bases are TGTGCCAGCAGCCGTACTTTGGGGTACCAAGAGACCCAGTACTTC. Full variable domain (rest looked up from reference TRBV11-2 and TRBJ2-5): EAGVAQSPRYKIIEKRQSVAFWCNPISGHATLYWYQQILGQGPKLLIQFQNNGVVDDSQLPKDRFSAERLKGVDSTLKIQPAKLEDSAVYLCASSRTLGYQETQYFGPGTRLLVL.

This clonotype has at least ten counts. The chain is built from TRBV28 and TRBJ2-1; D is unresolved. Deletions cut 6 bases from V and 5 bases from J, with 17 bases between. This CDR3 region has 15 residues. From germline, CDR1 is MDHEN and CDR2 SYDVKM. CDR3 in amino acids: CASSKLGSPNNEQFF. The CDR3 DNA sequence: TGTGCCAGCAGCAAATTAGGATCACCCAACAATGAGCAGTTCTTC.

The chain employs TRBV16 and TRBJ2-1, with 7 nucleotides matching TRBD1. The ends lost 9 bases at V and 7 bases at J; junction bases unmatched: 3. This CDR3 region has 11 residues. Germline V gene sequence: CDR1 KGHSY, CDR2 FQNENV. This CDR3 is CASPRGNEQFF. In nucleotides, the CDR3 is TGTGCCAGTCCCAGGGGGAATGAGCAGTTCTTC.

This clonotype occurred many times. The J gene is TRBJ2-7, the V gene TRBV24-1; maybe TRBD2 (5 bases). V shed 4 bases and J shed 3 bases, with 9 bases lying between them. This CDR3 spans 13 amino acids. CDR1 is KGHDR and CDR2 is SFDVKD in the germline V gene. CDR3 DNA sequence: TGTGCCACCAGTGAGGGGAGCCTCTACGAGCAGTACTTC. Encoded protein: CATSEGSLYEQYF.

This CDR3 is CSVGGPAGTDTQYF. CDR3 in DNA: TGCAGCGTCGGGGGGCCGGCGGGCACAGATACGCAGTATTTT. This rearrangement joins TRBV29-1 to TRBJ2-3; possibly TRBD2 for D (7 bases). V gave up 6 bases and J gave up 1 base, with 14 bases separating them. The CDR3 has 14 amino acids. The germline gives CDR1 SQVTM, CDR2 ANQGSEA.

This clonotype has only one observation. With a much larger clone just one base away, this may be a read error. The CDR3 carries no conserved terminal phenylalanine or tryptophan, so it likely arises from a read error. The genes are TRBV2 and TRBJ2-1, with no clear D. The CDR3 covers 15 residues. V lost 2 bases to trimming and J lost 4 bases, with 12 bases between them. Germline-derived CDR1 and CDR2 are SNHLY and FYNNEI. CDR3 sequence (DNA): TGTGCCAGCAGTGAATACGATTTAGAATACAATGAGCAGTTCTCC. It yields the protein CASSEYDLEYNEQFS.

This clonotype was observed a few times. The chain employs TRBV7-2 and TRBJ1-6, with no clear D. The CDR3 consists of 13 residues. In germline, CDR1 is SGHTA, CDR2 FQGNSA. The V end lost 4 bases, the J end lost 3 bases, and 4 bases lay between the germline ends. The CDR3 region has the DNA TGTGCCAGCAGCTCCGTCTATAATTCACCCCTCCACTTT. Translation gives CASSSVYNSPLHF.

The CDR3 nucleotides read TGTGCCAGCAGCACGAAACCGCGTCCCTACACAGATACGCAGTATTTT. This translates into CASSTKPRPYTDTQYF. The V gene is TRBV7-6, the J gene TRBJ2-3; D remains ambiguous. V lost 5 bases and J 2 bases, leaving 17 bases between the germline ends. This CDR3 has 16 residues. Germline V gene lookup returns CDR1 SGHVS and CDR2 FNYEAQ.